Shown below are 4 T cell receptor beta chains from a single sample sequenced in a study of CD8 T cells in ankylosing spondylitis. TCRdb re-called the 5' RACE reads with MiXCR, one entry per CDR3 protein. The table lists under 200,000 distinct CDR3 sequences, around 8.9% of them singletons. The sequenced sample was blood, either unsorted or a sorted T cell fraction (not recorded which). These receptors all come from a female donor with ankylosing spondylitis or in good health (not recorded which).

The DNA of the CDR3 is TGTGCCAGCAGTCTCCAATCGGGACTGTCGAAAGCTTTCTTT. It codes for CASSLQSGLSKAFF. This chain links TRBV12-3 or TRBV12-4 with TRBJ1-1; a weak D match, TRBD1 (5 bases). CDR3 size: 14 residues. Trimming removed 5 bases from V and 9 bases from J, with 19 bases in between.

V gene TRBV9 combines with J gene TRBJ2-1; D remains unclear. Germline CDR1 and CDR2: SGDLS and YYNGEE. With 5 bases removed from V and 8 bases from J, the gap between germline ends came to 11 bases. This CDR3 is built from 12 residues. The CDR3 DNA reads TGTGCCAGCAGTCAGAATGCGGATGAGCAGTTCTTC. Translating gives CASSQNADEQFF.

This clonotype was found a few times. The chain recombines TRBV6-5 with TRBJ1-2, with D possibly TRBD1 on 6 matching bases. Germline V gene sequence: CDR1 MNHEY, CDR2 SVGAGI. CDR3 length equals 16 residues. The V and J ends lost 4 bases and 6 bases respectively, with 21 bases between them. Written as DNA, the CDR3 is TGTGCCAGCAGTTCTCGGACAGCGAGCCCTACCCATGGCTACACCTTC. Protein: CASSSRTASPTHGYTF.

This clonotype was observed many times. CDR3 sequence: CASSMGGYEQYF. The CDR3 DNA reads TGTGCCAGCAGTATGGGAGGTTACGAGCAGTACTTC. The J gene is TRBJ2-7, the V gene TRBV12-3 or TRBV12-4; a weak D match, TRBD2 (6 bases). The CDR3 spans 12 residues. With 5 bases removed from V and 4 bases from J, the gap between germline ends came to 9 bases.